The next 6 T cell receptor beta chains were all read from a single sample in a study of metastatic and nonmetastatic thyroid tumors. Before thyroid surgery, none of the patients had received any treatment. TCRdb used MiXCR to call clones anew from the PCR reads. The repertoire includes roughly 81,000 clones, around 9.2% of them detected once, and 8.8% sits in the top ten. The material sequenced was blood. The receptors originated from a female donor with papillary thyroid cancer or a benign thyroid nodule (not recorded which). Some clones in this sample may be carry-over from other donors' samples.

This clone has at least ten counts. This chain joins TRBV11-2 and TRBJ1-2, with D hard to call. The V and J ends lost 6 bases and 5 bases respectively, with 22 bases between them. CDR1 is SGHAT and CDR2 is FQNNGV in the germline V gene. The CDR3 loop spans 16 amino acids. This CDR3 is CASRAGTASFLYGYTF. The CDR3 region has the DNA TGTGCCAGCAGGGCCGGTACAGCGAGTTTTCTATATGGCTACACCTTC.

This rearrangement joins TRBV6-2 or TRBV6-3 to TRBJ2-4; D is perhaps TRBD1 or TRBD2 (5 bases each). The CDR3 is 17 residues long. Trimming took off 2 bases at V and 1 base at J, with 15 bases between the two ends. CDR1 MNHEY and CDR2 SVGEGT come from the germline V gene. CDR3 sequence (DNA): TGTGCCAGCAGTTACCTGTTGAGGGGCCGGGCCAAAAACATTCAGTACTTC. It encodes CASSYLLRGRAKNIQYF.

This clone has at least ten counts. The chain joins TRBV18 to TRBJ2-7; the D gene could be TRBD1 or TRBD2 (5 bases each). Germline loops: CDR1 KGHSH, CDR2 LQKENI. Between the trimmed V and J ends, which lost 6 bases and 3 bases, there was a span of 15 bases. The CDR3 totals 14 residues. The CDR3 DNA is TGTGCCAGCTCCCCCCGGGACGGACGCTACGAGCAGTACTTC. Its protein product is CASSPRDGRYEQYF.

This clone was found many times. V and J are TRBV5-8 and TRBJ2-1; TRBD2 is a possible D gene (6 bases). The V end lost 2 bases, the J end lost 1 base, and 7 bases lay between the germline ends. There are 14 residues in the CDR3. Germline lookup yields CDR1 SGHTS and CDR2 YDEGEE. The CDR3 loop reads CASSLRGSYNEQFF. The CDR3 nucleotides are TGTGCCAGCAGCTTACGGGGGTCCTACAATGAGCAGTTCTTC.

The rearrangement joins TRBV14 to TRBJ1-1; D remains unclear. CDR1 SGHDN and CDR2 FVKESK come from the germline V gene. The V gene lost 1 base and the J gene lost 1 base, with 4 bases spanning the gap. CDR3 length: 13 amino acids. The CDR3 DNA is TGTGCCAGCAGCCAAGCCAGGAACACTGAAGCTTTCTTT. Translated: CASSQARNTEAFF.

This clone was seen ten or more times. The V call is TRBV7-2, the J call TRBJ1-6, with a weak D call TRBD1 (5 bases). CDR3 length equals 14 residues. Trimming cost V 3 bases and J 9 bases, with 12 bases left between them. Germline V lookup: CDR1 SGHTA, CDR2 FQGNSA. The CDR3 DNA sequence: TGTGCCAGCAGCTTGGGGGTTTCGGGTTCACCCCTCCACTTT. Encoded protein: CASSLGVSGSPLHF.